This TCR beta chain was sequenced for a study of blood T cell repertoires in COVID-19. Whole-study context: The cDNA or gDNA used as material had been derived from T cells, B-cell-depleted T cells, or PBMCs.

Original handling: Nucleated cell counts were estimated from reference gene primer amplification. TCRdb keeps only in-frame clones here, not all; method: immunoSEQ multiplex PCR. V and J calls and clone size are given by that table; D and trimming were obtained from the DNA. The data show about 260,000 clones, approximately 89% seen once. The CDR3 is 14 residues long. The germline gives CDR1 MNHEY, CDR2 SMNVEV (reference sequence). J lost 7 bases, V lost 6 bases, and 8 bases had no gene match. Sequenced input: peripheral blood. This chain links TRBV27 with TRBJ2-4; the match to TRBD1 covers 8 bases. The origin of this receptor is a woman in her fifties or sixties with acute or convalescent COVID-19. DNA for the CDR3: TGTGCCAGCAGCCTTGGACAGGGCTTCAACATTCAGTACTTC. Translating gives CASSLGQGFNIQYF.